This passage covers 27 T cell receptor beta chains from one sample sequenced in a study of T cell repertoires in cytomegalovirus infection. TCRdb ran MiXCR on the reads and lists one entry per CDR3 protein. The sample holds roughly 340,000 distinct CDR3 sequences, about 27% seen once. These receptors are not linked to any known antigen. Sequenced material: cultured PBMCs, taken from culture after CMV antigen stimulation. The receptors stem from a human donor in good health (CMV status not recorded). Some clones in this sample may be carry-over from other donors' samples.

This clonotype was counted between two and nine times. The chain links TRBV29-1 to TRBJ2-5; 8 bases fit TRBD1. The CDR3 is 14 amino acids. V dropped 6 bases and J dropped 4; count of bases not matched to a gene: 10. CDR1 is SQVTM and CDR2 is ANQGSEA in the germline V gene. The CDR3 spells CSVIADRGGETQYF. CDR3 coding DNA: TGCAGCGTGATTGCCGACAGGGGAGGAGAGACCCAGTACTTC.

DNA for the CDR3: TGTGCCATCACGCCCGGACAGGGGAAGGGAGGCTACACCTTC. This sequence encodes CAITPGQGKGGYTF. The chain has TRBV10-3 and TRBJ1-2; 9 nucleotides agree with TRBD1. V shed 7 bases and J 8 bases; nucleotides not matched to a gene: 11. Germline lookup yields CDR1 ENHRY and CDR2 SYGVKD. The CDR3 sequence is 14 residues long.

The chain links TRBV27 to TRBJ2-7; 11 bases are a match to TRBD2. V lost 5 bases to trimming and J lost 6 bases; unmatched junction nucleotides: 6. Germline values: CDR1 MNHEY, CDR2 SMNVEV (reference sequence). The CDR3 covers 14 residues. The CDR3 DNA sequence: TGTGCCAGCAGTCTTAGCGGGAGGGGAACCGAGCAGTACTTC. Residues: CASSLSGRGTEQYF.

The table lists this clonotype with many counts. This chain uses TRBV15 with TRBJ1-1; no reliable D call. V was shortened by 0 bases and J by 8 bases, with 7 bases between the two germline ends. The CDR3 spans 12 residues. Germline assignment: CDR1 LNHNV and CDR2 YYDKDF (reference sequence). The CDR3: CATSRDRQEAFF. In DNA, the CDR3 is TGTGCCACCAGCAGAGATCGGCAAGAAGCTTTCTTT.

This chain connects TRBV9 to TRBJ2-1, with D perhaps matching TRBD1 or TRBD2 (6 bases each). The CDR3 is made up of 13 amino acids. The germline V gene has CDR1 SGDLS and CDR2 YYNGEE. V lost 3 bases, J lost 7 bases, and 11 bases lay in between. The CDR3: CASSAGGLNEQFF. The CDR3 DNA reads as TGTGCCAGCAGCGCCGGGGGCCTAAATGAGCAGTTCTTC.

The chain recombines TRBV2 with TRBJ1-5; 7 bases fit TRBD1. The CDR3 extends over 14 amino acids. Germline CDR1 is SNHLY and CDR2 is FYNNEI. V was clipped by 6 bases and J by 4 bases; unmatched bases: 6. The CDR3 reads CASSDQQGNQPQHF. CDR3 nucleotide sequence: TGTGCCAGCAGCGATCAACAGGGGAATCAGCCCCAGCATTTT.

This clonotype was found a few times. This chain connects TRBV11-2 to TRBJ2-2, with D perhaps assigned TRBD1 or TRBD2 (5 bases each). Trimming took off 1 base at V and 4 bases at J, with 10 bases between the two ends. The CDR3 has 15 residues. Looked up from germline, CDR1 is SGHAT and CDR2 is FQNNGV. The CDR3: CASSLGGRTTGELFF. CDR3 bases: TGTGCCAGCAGCTTAGGGGGACGGACCACCGGGGAGCTGTTTTTT.

This clonotype was observed a few times. The CDR3 reads CASSWGQGNNSPLHF. CDR3 sequence (DNA): TGTGCCAGCAGCTGGGGACAGGGTAACAATTCACCCCTCCACTTT. The V and J genes are TRBV7-9 and TRBJ1-6, with 9 bases aligning to TRBD1. V was clipped by 4 bases and J by 7 bases; unmatched bases: 5. The CDR3 extends over 15 amino acids. Per the germline V gene, CDR1 is SEHNR and CDR2 is FQNEAQ (reference sequence). Together with reference TRBV7-9 and TRBJ1-6, the CDR3 gives the full variable domain: DTGVSQNPRHKITKRGQNVTFRCDPISEHNRLYWYRQTLGQGPEFLTYFQNEAQLEKSRLLSDRFSAERPKGSFSTLEIQRTEQGDSAMYLCASSWGQGNNSPLHFGNGTRLTVT.

This chain links TRBV7-6 with TRBJ2-1; D gene uncertain. Germline values: CDR1 SGHVS, CDR2 FNYEAQ. V gave up 1 base and J gave up 0 bases, with 7 bases separating them. The CDR3 runs to 15 residues. CDR3: CASSLGDDSYNEQFF. The CDR3 bases are TGTGCCAGCAGCTTAGGCGACGACTCCTACAATGAGCAGTTCTTC.

This clonotype was counted many times. The genes are TRBV12-3 or TRBV12-4 and TRBJ1-1; 11 positions match TRBD1. CDR3 length: 15 amino acids. The junction had 7 bases not matched to a gene; V was cut back by 5 bases and J by 5 bases. The CDR3 sequence is CASSPLGQGGTEAFF. DNA of the CDR3: TGTGCCAGCAGTCCCTTGGGACAGGGGGGTACTGAAGCTTTCTTT.

This clonotype was recorded a few times. This chain links TRBV6-2 or TRBV6-3 with TRBJ1-2; D perhaps matches TRBD1 (5 bases). The CDR3 is 16 residues long. Germline CDR1 is MNHEY and CDR2 is SVGEGT. Trimming took 6 bases from V and 0 from J, leaving 17 bases between them. The CDR3 protein is CASRSFQGRANYGYTF. DNA of the CDR3: TGTGCCAGCAGAAGCTTTCAGGGTCGAGCTAACTATGGCTACACCTTC.

This chain connects TRBV29-1 to TRBJ1-2; 9 nucleotides line up with TRBD1. Trimming at V came to 0 bases and at J to 6 bases, leaving 11 bases not matched to a gene. The CDR3 is 16 amino acids. CDR1 and CDR2 from the germline V gene are SQVTM and ANQGSEA. CDR3 protein: CSVEENRGRGGNGYTF. The CDR3, as DNA: TGCAGCGTTGAAGAGAACAGGGGGCGCGGAGGGAATGGCTACACCTTC.

The rearrangement uses TRBV2 and TRBJ2-7; 10 nucleotides align to TRBD1. The CDR3 runs to 15 residues. The V gene end was trimmed by 7 bases and the J gene end by 3 bases; junction bases not matched to a gene: 9. From germline, CDR1 is SNHLY and CDR2 FYNNEI. The CDR3 region is CASTEERTGGYEQYF. The DNA for the CDR3 is TGTGCCAGCACCGAGGAGCGGACAGGGGGCTACGAGCAGTACTTC. Full variable domain (rest looked up from reference TRBV2 and TRBJ2-7): EPEVTQTPSHQVTQMGQEVILRCVPISNHLYFYWYRQILGQKVEFLVSFYNNEISEKSEIFDDQFSVERPDGSNFTLKIRSTKLEDSAMYFCASTEERTGGYEQYFGPGTRLTVT.

This clonotype was picked up a small number of times. For the CDR3, the DNA is TGTGCCAGCAGCTCCTTCCCCGCAGGGTACGAGCAGTACTTC. Protein sequence: CASSSFPAGYEQYF. This chain uses TRBV7-8 with TRBJ2-7; D is possibly TRBD1 (5 bases). CDR3 length: 14 amino acids. CDR1 and CDR2 (germline): SGHVS, FQNEAQ. Trimming shortened V by 4 bases and J by 4 bases, and 14 bases separated the two germline ends.

This clonotype was counted ten times or more. The chain links TRBV4-1 to TRBJ1-1; possibly TRBD1 for D (5 bases). This CDR3 region has 16 residues. V lost 2 bases, J lost 10 bases, and 23 bases lay in between. Per germline, CDR1 MGHRA and CDR2 YSYEKL. Here the CDR3 DNA reads TGCGCCAGCAGCCAACAAAATTTGATAGGGGTGGAAGTAGCTTTCTTT. It translates to CASSQQNLIGVEVAFF.

This chain connects TRBV20-1 to TRBJ1-5, with TRBD1 matching over 8 bases. V shed 4 bases and J 7 bases; nucleotides not matched to a gene: 18. Germline V gene data show CDR1 as DFQATT and CDR2 as SNEGSKA (reference sequence). This CDR3 comprises 17 residues. The DNA of the CDR3 is TGCAGTGCTATATCCTTTACTGGGACAGGTTTTTCCCAGCCCCAGCATTTT. This encodes CSAISFTGTGFSQPQHF.

This clonotype was counted only a few times. V usage is TRBV27 and J usage is TRBJ2-7, with 8 bases fitting TRBD2. The germline gives CDR1 MNHEY, CDR2 SMNVEV (reference sequence). V was clipped by 3 bases and J by 5 bases; unmatched bases: 6. This CDR3 region has 14 residues. The CDR3 loop is CASSLGTSRDEQYF. The DNA of the CDR3 is TGTGCCAGCAGTTTGGGGACTAGTCGCGACGAGCAGTACTTC.

This clonotype has at least ten counts. The V call is TRBV7-6, the J call TRBJ2-7; TRBD2 might be the D (7 bases). The CDR3 spans 15 residues. CDR1 SGHVS and CDR2 FNYEAQ come from the germline V gene. Trimming pared 3 bases from V and 0 bases from J, leaving 12 bases between. As DNA, the CDR3 is TGTGCCAGCAGCTTGATGGGAGGGGGCTCCTACGAGCAGTACTTC. This sequence encodes CASSLMGGGSYEQYF. Together with reference TRBV7-6 and TRBJ2-7, the CDR3 gives the full variable domain: GAGVSQSPRYKVTKRGQDVALRCDPISGHVSLYWYRQALGQGPEFLTYFNYEAQQDKSGLPNDRFSAERPEGSISTLTIQRTEQRDSAMYRCASSLMGGGSYEQYFGPGTRLTVT.

The rearrangement joins TRBV4-2 to TRBJ2-2, with D perhaps assigned TRBD1 or TRBD2 (6 bases each). The CDR3 contains 16 residues. V dropped 0 bases and J dropped 5 bases, with 13 bases sitting between them. Germline V gene lookup returns CDR1 LGHNA and CDR2 YNFKEQ. The CDR3: CASSQEPGGGTGELFF. The CDR3 coding sequence is TGTGCCAGCAGCCAAGAACCCGGGGGCGGAACCGGGGAGCTGTTTTTT.

This chain connects TRBV27 to TRBJ2-5, with TRBD2 identical over 16 bases. V dropped 3 bases and J dropped 0; count of bases not matched to a gene: 4. Germline lookup yields CDR1 MNHEY and CDR2 SMNVEV (reference sequence). The CDR3 covers 18 residues. CDR3 in DNA: TGTGCCAGCAGTTTCGGGACTAGCGGGAGGGGGTACCAAGAGACCCAGTACTTC. This encodes CASSFGTSGRGYQETQYF.

The CDR3, as DNA: TGTGCCAGCAGTGAAGCACTAGACACAGATACGCAGTATTTT. Amino acids: CASSEALDTDTQYF. This chain uses TRBV2 with TRBJ2-3; weak D call: TRBD2 (5 bases). The CDR3 loop spans 14 amino acids. Germline V gene lookup returns CDR1 SNHLY and CDR2 FYNNEI. The V end was cut by 0 bases, the J end by 2 bases, with 6 bases between.

This clonotype showed up just a few times. This chain connects TRBV11-2 to TRBJ1-1; D is unclear. The ends were cut back, 1 base at V and 1 base at J, with 13 bases in the middle. The CDR3 has 16 amino acids. CDR1 SGHAT and CDR2 FQNNGV come from the germline V gene. CDR3 nucleotide sequence: TGTGCCAGCAGCTTAGTAGGGCCCGAGGCGAACACTGAAGCTTTCTTT. It translates to CASSLVGPEANTEAFF.

In its sample, this clonotype was seen many times. J is TRBJ1-5 and V is TRBV7-2; D possibly corresponds to TRBD1 (5 bases). V was clipped by 5 bases and J by 3 bases, with 8 bases between them. CDR1 is SGHTA, CDR2 FQGNSA, per germline. The CDR3 sequence is 13 residues long. CDR3 in DNA: TGTGCCAGCAGCAGGGACCCCAATCAGCCCCAGCATTTT. This encodes CASSRDPNQPQHF.

This sequence joins TRBV20-1 and TRBJ2-7, with D tentatively TRBD1 (5 bases). Germline V CDR1 and CDR2: DFQATT, SNEGSKA (reference sequence). V lost 6 bases and J lost 10, with 19 bases in between. The length of the CDR3 is 12 residues. The CDR3 DNA follows: TGCAGTGCCCCGACAGAATCCCCCTCCCAGTACTTC. It encodes CSAPTESPSQYF.

J is TRBJ2-5 and V is TRBV29-1, with 10 bases identical to TRBD2. The J segment lost 5 bases and the V segment lost 5 bases, leaving 11 bases of the junction unmatched. The CDR3 is 15 residues long. Germline-derived CDR1 and CDR2 are SQVTM and ANQGSEA. CDR3 in DNA: TGCAGCGTTTCATATAGCGGGGGGCCGCAGGAGACCCAGTACTTC. This translates into CSVSYSGGPQETQYF.

The chain is built from TRBV2 and TRBJ1-5, with D possibly being TRBD1 (5 bases). Germline V lookup: CDR1 SNHLY, CDR2 FYNNEI. V shed 2 bases and J shed 3 bases, with 11 bases lying between them. This CDR3 region has 15 residues. The CDR3 reads CASSEFRANNQPQHF. CDR3 in DNA: TGTGCCAGCAGTGAATTCAGGGCAAACAATCAGCCCCAGCATTTT.

Many counts were recorded for this clonotype. This chain uses TRBV7-2 with TRBJ2-1; 12 nucleotides agree with TRBD2. The CDR3 consists of 16 residues. V was pared by 5 bases and J by 8 bases, with 10 bases of the junction left unmatched. The V gene's germline CDR1 is SGHTA and CDR2 FQGNSA. The CDR3 bases are TGTGCCAGCAGCCTCCACCCGACTAGCGGGAGCTATGAGCAGTTCTTC. It codes for CASSLHPTSGSYEQFF.